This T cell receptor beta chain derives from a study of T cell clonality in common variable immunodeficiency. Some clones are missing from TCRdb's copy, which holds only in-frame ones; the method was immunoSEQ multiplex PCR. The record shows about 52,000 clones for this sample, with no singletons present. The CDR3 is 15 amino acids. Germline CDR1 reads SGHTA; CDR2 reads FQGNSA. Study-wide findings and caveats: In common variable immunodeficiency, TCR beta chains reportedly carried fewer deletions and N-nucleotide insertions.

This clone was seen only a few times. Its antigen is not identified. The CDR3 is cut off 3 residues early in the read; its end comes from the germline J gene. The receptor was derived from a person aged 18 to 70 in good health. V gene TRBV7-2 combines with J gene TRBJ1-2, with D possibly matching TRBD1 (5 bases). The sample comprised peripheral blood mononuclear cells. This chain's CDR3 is CASSAPGGGFYDYTF. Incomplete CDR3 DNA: TGTGCCAGCAGCGCACCCGGCGGGGGATTCTACGAC.